The T cell receptor (beta chain) described here comes from a study of CD8 T cells in Susac syndrome. Sequencing targeted TCR beta in T cells from blood (CD8+ and CD4+). The CDR3 is made up of 13 amino acids. Looked up from germline, CDR1 is LNHDA and CDR2 is SQIVND (reference sequence). Trimming pared 3 bases from V and 11 bases from J, leaving 16 bases between. Reverse transcription used roughly 0.45 to 1 ug RNA and random hexamers. From the immunoSEQ multiplex PCR reads, TCRdb called clonotypes with MiXCR, one entry per CDR3 protein. Of 90,000 to 150,000 distinct CDR3 sequences listed, approximately 94% were seen once; the top ten hold about 0.089%.

Sequenced input: CD4+ T cells from PBMCs. The rearrangement joins TRBV19 to TRBJ1-1; no reliable D call. The clonotype originates from a human donor in good health. CDR3 in amino acids: CASSIPGTGLAFF. CDR3 in DNA: TGTGCCAGTAGTATCCCCGGCACTGGCTTGGCTTTCTTT. Variable domain in full (rest from reference TRBV19 and TRBJ1-1): DGGITQSPKYLFRKEGQNVTLSCEQNLNHDAMYWYRQDPGQGLRLIYYSQIVNDFQKGDIAEGYSVSREKKESFPLTVTSAQKNPTAFYLCASSIPGTGLAFFGQGTRLTVV.